These 23 T cell receptor beta chains were all obtained from the same sample, sequenced in a study of post-analysis software for immune sequencing data. General study results and limits: The study found TRBV5-6, TRBV5-1 and TRBV20-1 among roughly 5 TRBV segments more frequent in patients than controls.

For these receptors, no antigen is known. TCR beta cDNA libraries had unique molecular identifiers. Each CDR3 protein gets one entry after TCRdb re-called the PCR reads with MiXCR. Among 350,000 to 450,000 distinct CDR3 sequences listed, roughly 40% were seen once. Sequencing input: blood. These receptors all come from a girl aged 2 to 10 with multiple sclerosis.

There are many counts of this clonotype. The chain is built from TRBV20-1 and TRBJ2-1, with D perhaps matching TRBD2 (5 bases). Trimming took off 0 bases at V and 4 bases at J, with 13 bases between the two ends. CDR1 and CDR2 from the germline V gene are DFQATT and SNEGSKA (reference sequence). CDR3 length equals 15 residues. CDR3 coding DNA: TGCAGTGCTAGAGATTTTCGGGGAGTATACAATGAGCAGTTCTTC. This codes for CSARDFRGVYNEQFF.

As for this clonotype: A much larger clonotype is one base distant, so this may be a read error. The CDR3, as DNA: TGTGCCAGCAGCCAAGCGAGAAGGGGCACTGAAGCTTTCTTT. This gives the protein CASSQARRGTEAFF. The gene calls are TRBV3-1 and TRBJ1-1; maybe TRBD1 (5 bases). The V end was cut by 1 base, the J end by 4 bases, with 10 bases between. This CDR3 is 14 amino acids long. CDR1 and CDR2 from the germline V gene are LGHDT and YNNKEL (reference sequence). Using reference TRBV3-1 and TRBJ1-1 for the parts outside the CDR3, the full variable domain is DTAVSQTPKYLVTQMGNDKSIKCEQNLGHDTMYWYKQDSKKFLKIMFSYNNKELIINETVPNRFSPKSPDKAHLNLHINSLELGDSAVYFCASSQARRGTEAFFGQGTRLTVV.

The V and J genes are TRBV7-9 and TRBJ2-7, with TRBD1 matching over 10 bases. This CDR3 comprises 15 residues. The germline V gene has CDR1 SEHNR and CDR2 FQNEAQ (reference sequence). V dropped 5 bases and J dropped 3; count of bases not matched to a gene: 7. CDR3 residues: CASSLTGQGYYEQYF. The CDR3 nucleotides read TGTGCCAGCAGCCTCACGGGACAGGGGTACTACGAGCAGTACTTC.

V gene TRBV5-1 combines with J gene TRBJ1-2; a weak D match, TRBD1 (6 bases). The CDR3 totals 13 residues. CDR1 and CDR2 from the germline V gene are SGHRS and YFSETQ. The V end lost 2 bases, the J end lost 7 bases, and 12 bases lay between the germline ends. The CDR3 loop reads CASSFEGETGYTF. The CDR3 DNA reads TGCGCCAGCAGCTTTGAGGGGGAAACTGGCTACACCTTC.

This clonotype was found many times. V gene TRBV12-3 or TRBV12-4 combines with J gene TRBJ2-6; no reliable D call. V was shortened by 5 bases and J by 0 bases, with 5 bases between the two germline ends. There are 14 residues in the CDR3. The CDR3 loop reads CASSATSGANVLTF. Written as DNA, the CDR3 is TGTGCCAGCAGTGCGACCTCTGGGGCCAACGTCCTGACTTTC.

This clonotype was recorded many times. The V and J genes are TRBV6-1 and TRBJ2-7; D not certain. Per the germline V gene, CDR1 is MNHNS and CDR2 is SASEGT. The V end lost 6 bases, the J end lost 0 bases, and 12 bases lay between the germline ends. There are 14 residues in the CDR3. CDR3 nucleotide sequence: TGTGCCAGCAGCCCCCTTCGGAGCTCCTACGAGCAGTACTTC. This gives the protein CASSPLRSSYEQYF.

This clonotype came up a few times. The chain uses TRBV25-1 and TRBJ2-7; tentatively, D is TRBD2 (5 bases). This CDR3 comprises 13 residues. V was cut by 11 bases and J by 0 bases, with 14 bases left in between. Germline V gene data show CDR1 as MGHDK and CDR2 as SYGVNS. CDR3 bases: TGTGCCGCTATGGACGGACTCTCCTACGAGCAGTACTTC. Translated: CAAMDGLSYEQYF.

This clonotype was picked up a small number of times. The CDR3 region is CASSLIAGRANYGYTF. CDR3 nucleotide sequence: TGTGCCAGCAGCTTAATAGCAGGGCGGGCTAACTATGGCTACACCTTC. This chain connects TRBV7-3 to TRBJ1-2; possible D gene TRBD1, 5 bases. Trimming stripped 1 base from V and 0 bases from J, with 12 bases between. The CDR3 is 16 residues long. Germline CDR1 is SGHTA and CDR2 is FQGTGA.

The table lists this clonotype with a few counts. V is TRBV29-1 and J is TRBJ1-1; 7 nucleotides line up with TRBD1. Unmatched junction bases numbered 1, after V lost 3 bases and J lost 0 bases. The CDR3 covers 13 residues. The germline gives CDR1 SQVTM, CDR2 ANQGSEA. The CDR3: CSVEGQMNTEAFF. The CDR3 nucleotides are TGCAGCGTTGAGGGACAGATGAACACTGAAGCTTTCTTT.

The chain is built from TRBV6-5 and TRBJ1-5; 8 nucleotides match TRBD1. The CDR3 spans 15 residues. V was clipped by 4 bases and J by 1 base; unmatched bases: 3. Germline CDR1 reads MNHEY; CDR2 reads SVGAGI. The CDR3 spells CASSFDRGSNQPQHF. CDR3 DNA sequence: TGTGCCAGCAGTTTCGACAGGGGCAGCAATCAGCCCCAGCATTTT.

V is TRBV6-6 and J is TRBJ2-5, with 10 bases fitting TRBD1. This CDR3 has 15 amino acids. J gave up 2 bases and V 5 bases, and 5 bases lay outside the gene matches. CDR1 and CDR2 from the germline V gene are MNHNY and SVGAGI (reference sequence). The CDR3 is CASSPGQGPQETQYF. The CDR3 bases are TGTGCCAGCAGTCCGGGACAGGGGCCTCAAGAGACCCAGTACTTC.

Only one count was recorded for this clonotype. This sequence joins TRBV11-2 and TRBJ2-7; 11 bases match TRBD2. The J segment lost 7 bases and the V segment lost 2 bases, leaving 4 bases of the junction unmatched. CDR1 and CDR2 from the germline V gene are SGHAT and FQNNGV. The length of the CDR3 is 14 residues. CDR3 nucleotide sequence: TGTGCCAGCAGCTTATATAGCGGGGGGGCTGAGCAGTACTTC. This codes for CASSLYSGGAEQYF.

This chain connects TRBV7-2 to TRBJ2-4, with a tentative D call TRBD2 (5 bases). V was clipped by 5 bases and J by 3 bases, with 14 bases between them. This CDR3 has 15 residues. Germline CDR1 is SGHTA and CDR2 is FQGNSA. For the CDR3, the DNA is TGTGCCAGCAGCCCCGACGGGGTCGACAAAAACATTCAGTACTTC. It translates to CASSPDGVDKNIQYF.

The chain is built from TRBV29-1 and TRBJ2-3; 8 nucleotides match TRBD2. With 4 bases clipped from V and 3 bases from J, the junction kept 9 bases outside the gene matches. The CDR3 has 15 residues. Germline assignment: CDR1 SQVTM and CDR2 ANQGSEA. The CDR3 nucleotides are TGCAGCGTTGTGTCAGCGGGAGTGGGGACAGATACGCAGTATTTT. This encodes CSVVSAGVGTDTQYF.

Written as DNA, the CDR3 is TGTGCCAGCAGCCCCTCTGGACTAGCGGAAACTTTAGTTGGGCAGTTCTTC. Translation gives CASSPSGLAETLVGQFF. The chain combines TRBV7-9 with TRBJ2-1, with 10 bases matching TRBD2. The CDR3 runs 17 residues. Germline V CDR1 and CDR2: SEHNR, FQNEAQ (reference sequence). With V trimmed by 5 bases and J by 12 bases, 19 bases remained unmatched.

A word on this clonotype: It is likely a read error, because the conserved phenylalanine at the end of the CDR3 is missing. This rearrangement joins TRBV20-1 to TRBJ1-2; D perhaps matches TRBD1 (6 bases). The CDR3 runs 12 residues. CDR1 is DFQATT and CDR2 is SNEGSKA in the germline V gene (reference sequence). Trimming left V 6 bases short and J 6 bases short, with 14 bases between. CDR3 bases: TGCAGTGCCGGGACAAGGAGGGATGGCTACACCCTC. It is translated as CSAGTRRDGYTL.

A few counts support this clonotype. This chain joins TRBV12-3 or TRBV12-4 and TRBJ1-4, with a tentative D call TRBD1 (6 bases). The CDR3 has 17 amino acids. V gave up 2 bases and J gave up 0 bases, with 13 bases separating them. The CDR3 region is CASSLSWQGPTNEKLFF. The CDR3 DNA follows: TGTGCCAGCAGTTTATCTTGGCAGGGGCCAACTAATGAAAAACTGTTTTTT.

This clonotype turned up a few times. The CDR3 nucleotides read TGTGCCATCAGTGCCCCGGGACAGGGATCTAACTACGAGCAGTACTTC. Its translation: CAISAPGQGSNYEQYF. The J gene is TRBJ2-4, the V gene TRBV10-3; 9 nucleotides agree with TRBD1. The J call is uncertain, as TRBJ2-7 better fits the DNA end. Germline assignment: CDR1 ENHRY and CDR2 SYGVKD. The CDR3 has 16 amino acids.

The chain joins TRBV27 to TRBJ1-2, with D tentatively TRBD1 (5 bases). Trimming took 5 bases from V and 8 from J, leaving 24 bases between them. The length of the CDR3 is 16 residues. CDR1 is MNHEY and CDR2 is SMNVEV in the germline V gene (reference sequence). CDR3 nucleotide sequence: TGTGCCAGCAGTAGATTGAGAGGCGGGGGTGATTCGGGCTACACCTTC. Its protein is CASSRLRGGGDSGYTF.

The chain is built from TRBV12-3 or TRBV12-4 and TRBJ1-2; 9 nucleotides line up with TRBD1. The CDR3 sequence is 14 residues long. V gave up 6 bases and J gave up 9 bases; unmatched junction bases: 11. CDR3 DNA: TGTGCCAGCAGCCAAGGCACAGGGGGCTGGCGCTACACCTTC. Its protein is CASSQGTGGWRYTF.

This clonotype was detected many times. The V and J genes are TRBV29-1 and TRBJ2-5; TRBD2 agrees at 7 bases. The CDR3 is made up of 14 amino acids. Germline V CDR1 and CDR2: SQVTM, ANQGSEA. V trimming: 3 bases; J trimming: 1 base; junction bases outside the gene matches: 5. DNA of the CDR3: TGCAGCGTTGATCGGGAGGAGGGCCAAGAGACCCAGTACTTC. It yields the protein CSVDREEGQETQYF.

The rearrangement joins TRBV7-8 to TRBJ2-1, with 9 positions matching TRBD2. Trimming removed 6 bases from V and 2 bases from J; junction bases left unmatched: 8. The CDR3 is 16 amino acids. The germline V gene has CDR1 SGHVS and CDR2 FQNEAQ. The CDR3 reads CASSRAGGGTYNEQFF. The DNA of the CDR3 is TGTGCCAGCAGTCGAGCGGGAGGAGGCACCTACAATGAGCAGTTCTTC.

This clonotype occurred a few times. Here the CDR3 reads CASSRPGGKLFF. The CDR3 bases are TGTGCCAGCAGCCGACCGGGAGGGAAACTGTTTTTT. The genes are TRBV11-2 and TRBJ1-4, with D hard to call. The ends were cut back, 5 bases at V and 11 bases at J, with 12 bases in the middle. Germline V gives CDR1 SGHAT, CDR2 FQNNGV. The CDR3 runs 12 residues.